This is a list of T cell receptor beta chains from one sample in a study of early T cells in non-severe SARS-CoV-2 infection. TCRdb ran MiXCR on the 5' RACE reads and lists one entry per CDR3 protein. This table has about 59,000 distinct CDR3 sequences, around 13% appearing once. Input material: whole blood. Receptor source: an adult who was a healthcare worker with PCR-confirmed SARS-CoV-2 infection or an uninfected control (not recorded which). Each CDR3 is given with its conserved first and last residue. A D gene is named only where the DNA matches it firmly. The size field is filled for only some rows; it gives once, few, many or a size class.

j_call | d_call | v_call | clone_size | cdr3_aa | cdr3_nt
TRBJ1-3 | NA | TRBV30 | few | CAWTSGVGGNTIYF | TGTGCCTGGACTTCGGGCGTTGGAGGAAACACCATATATTTT
TRBJ2-5 | TRBD2 | TRBV12-3/TRBV12-4 | many | CASSRQRERETQYF | TGTGCCAGCAGTCGCCAGCGGGAGAGAGAGACCCAGTACTTC
TRBJ2-3 | NA | TRBV29-1 | NA | CSVSQGFGDTQYF | TGCAGCGTCTCACAGGGTTTCGGAGATACGCAGTATTTT
TRBJ1-1 | TRBD1 | TRBV12-5 | few | CASGKWTGKDTEAFF | TGTGCTAGTGGTAAGTGGACAGGGAAGGACACTGAAGCTTTCTTT
TRBJ2-2 | NA | TRBV10-3 | NA | CAIGTGTANTGELFF | TGTGCCATCGGAACCGGGACTGCGAACACCGGGGAGCTGTTTTTT
TRBJ2-5 | NA | TRBV7-2 | few | CASSPRTAPMSQYF | TGTGCCAGCAGCCCAAGGACCGCACCAATGTCCCAGTACTTC
TRBJ1-1 | NA | TRBV28 | NA | CASSLPILNTEAFF | TGTGCCAGCAGTTTACCTATCTTGAACACTGAAGCTTTCTTT
TRBJ1-1 | TRBD1 | TRBV29-1 | few | CSVVDRAVTEAFF | TGCAGCGTTGTCGACAGGGCGGTCACTGAAGCTTTCTTT
TRBJ1-4 | NA | TRBV10-2 | NA | CASGGSTAENEKLFF | TGCGCCAGCGGGGGGAGCACGGCGGAAAATGAAAAACTGTTTTTT
TRBJ1-2 | NA | TRBV12-3/TRBV12-4 | many | CASSLLPAGRGGGYTF | TGTGCCAGCAGTTTACTCCCCGCGGGCAGGGGAGGGGGCTACACCTTC
TRBJ1-3 | NA | TRBV20-1 | many | CSATGQSSSGNTIYF | TGCAGTGCCACCGGACAGTCGAGCTCTGGAAACACCATATATTTT
TRBJ2-7 | NA | TRBV29-1 | once | CSVEAGGTYEQYF | TGCAGCGTTGAAGCGGGTGGAACCTACGAGCAGTACTTC
TRBJ1-1 | NA | TRBV20-1 | many | CSASESRGMATEAFF | TGCAGTGCTTCGGAGTCGCGGGGAATGGCCACTGAAGCTTTCTTT
TRBJ1-5 | NA | TRBV6-1 | NA | CASNRADSNQPQHF | TGTGCCAGCAACAGGGCGGATAGCAATCAGCCCCAGCATTTT
TRBJ2-7 | NA | TRBV11-2 | few | CASSLRYEEQYF | TGTGCCAGCAGCTTACGATACGAAGAGCAGTACTTC
TRBJ1-5 | NA | TRBV7-8 | few | CASSLGPGDQPQHF | TGTGCCAGCAGCTTAGGTCCCGGGGATCAGCCCCAGCATTTT
TRBJ1-2 | TRBD1 | TRBV12-5 | few | CASASDRGDGYTF | TGTGCTAGTGCCTCGGACAGGGGGGACGGCTACACCTTC
TRBJ2-1 | TRBD2 | TRBV10-3 | few | CAISGGGLATGNEQFF | TGTGCCATCAGTGGGGGGGGACTAGCGACGGGAAATGAGCAGTTCTTC
TRBJ1-6 | NA | TRBV25-1 | medium-sized | CASSRGTNSPLHF | TGTGCCAGCAGTCGAGGGACCAATTCACCCCTCCACTTT
TRBJ2-3 | NA | TRBV7-2 | NA | CASSYRPGAHTDTQYF | TGTGCCAGCAGCTACCGACCGGGAGCCCACACAGATACGCAGTATTTT
TRBJ2-3 | TRBD2 | TRBV10-3 | NA | CAISDWGGDTQYF | TGTGCCATCAGTGACTGGGGAGGGGATACGCAGTATTTT
TRBJ2-5 | NA | TRBV11-2 | many | CASSLGTGGGQETQYF | TGTGCCAGCAGCTTAGGGACGGGCGGAGGACAAGAGACCCAGTACTTC
TRBJ1-1 | NA | TRBV6-6 | many | CASSYDAASEAFF | TGTGCCAGCAGTTACGACGCGGCGAGTGAAGCTTTCTTT
TRBJ2-7 | TRBD1 | TRBV6-6 | many | CASSYGFRDREYEQYF | TGTGCCAGCAGTTACGGTTTTCGGGACAGGGAGTACGAGCAGTACTTC
TRBJ1-4 | TRBD1 | TRBV7-9 | medium-sized | CASSSPGTGGNEKLFF | TGTGCCAGCAGCTCCCCCGGGACAGGGGGGAATGAAAAACTGTTTTTT
TRBJ2-7 | TRBD1 | TRBV5-5 | many | CASSPRGDSPYEQYF | TGTGCCAGCAGTCCCCGAGGGGACAGCCCCTACGAGCAGTACTTC
TRBJ2-5 | NA | TRBV29-1 | few | CSVEYLDTLGGTQYF | TGCAGCGTTGAATATCTCGACACCCTGGGAGGGACCCAGTACTTC
TRBJ2-5 | NA | TRBV19 | many | CASSPRPLQETQYF | TGTGCCAGTAGTCCCCGCCCCCTGCAAGAGACCCAGTACTTC